This T cell receptor beta chain is drawn from a study of blood T cell repertoires in COVID-19 (dated by TCRdb to about 2020). Study-level background: Samples covering the acute and convalescent phases of COVID-19 were provided by collaborators in the United States, Italy and Spain. The prospective study material was composed of cDNA or gDNA derived from T cells, B-cell-depleted T cells, or PBMCs. Subjects who had been exposed to COVID-19, were actively infected with it, or had recovered from it provided the deeply sampled blood TCRbeta repertoires that made up the dataset. A freely available public database, intended as a resource for researchers studying the immune response to SARS-CoV-2, is where the repertoires were released. The samples were drawn from the first 160 participants of the ongoing ImmuneRACE study and from some 1,300 subjects provided by 6 global collaborators. A de-identified subject ID, COVID-19 status, age in years and sex were almost always included in the sample metadata. Where available, HLA class I and class II types were taken from metadata supplied by the sample provider and were not determined by assay-based typing.

Sequences MDHEN (CDR1) and SYDVKM (CDR2) are obtained from the germline V gene. The CDR3 runs 16 amino acids, cysteine and phenylalanine included. The entry retains the CDR3 DNA only, 48 bases that are in frame from base 1. At the junction V is shortened by 5 bases and J by 3 bases, with 18 bases in between. As concerns this clone: Its antigen target is currently unknown. No much larger clone is present one base from it, and per-base qualities are unavailable.

Study-wide findings and limitations: Clinical and demographic metadata were provided uncurated, with the amount varying by source and participant.

In Seattle, one collaborating source enrolled patients while the infection was active and tracked those patients longitudinally over the course of disease. Whole blood was collected in K2EDTA tubes by collaborating institutions according to the institutions' own protocols. For TCRbeta analysis, collaborator samples were shipped as frozen whole blood, as isolated PBMCs, or as DNA extracted from either sample type. The immunoSEQ Assay, a bias-controlled multiplex PCR, was used to amplify TCRbeta CDR3 regions from genomic DNA. The original methods were these. The number of nucleated cells in each sample was estimated from the amplification of reference gene primers within the assay. Sequence reads were collapsed and filtered to measure the absolute abundance of every unique TCRbeta CDR3 rearrangement. Productive Simpson clonality was computed per sample as the square root of Simpson's diversity index over productive rearrangements. Drawn from immuneACCESS, this table holds only the in-frame rearrangements with V and J called that TCRdb kept. Clones are partly lost; checked studies trace under half to an unresolved V gene and leave the rest unexplained. The V and J calls and clone size come from that table; D and trimming were worked out from the DNA. This sample lists almost 90,000 clones; 90% were detected once. The top ten hold 6.5% to 8.5% of the sample.

This sequence was found in a man between 18 and 35 years old with COVID-19, enrolled during active disease. The sequenced sample was peripheral blood. The V and J genes are TRBV28 and TRBJ2-3; TRBD2 is a possible D gene, resting on 5 matching bases. The CDR3: CASSEPGIRRTDTQYF. The nucleotide sequence reads TGTGCCAGCAGTGAGCCCGGGATTCGGAGGACAGATACGCAGTATTTT.